This TCR beta chain emerged from a study of CD8+CD57+ T cells in acquired aplastic anemia. Notes on this clonotype: A junction boundary mismatches the germline segment, possibly from a read error.

Germline V gene sequence: CDR1 SGHTA, CDR2 FQGTGA. The CDR3 runs to 14 residues. Profiling that covered TCR beta VDJ and CDR3 relied on genomic DNA as its template. MiXCR was run by TCRdb on the reads, yielding one entry per CDR3 protein. The table includes more than 250,000 distinct CDR3 sequences, 82% detected once. Patients picked for sequencing had shown CD8+CD57+ cell expansion detected by flow cytometry. Patients were treatment-naive when blood was sampled. The chain uses TRBV7-3 and TRBJ2-5; perhaps D is TRBD1 or TRBD2 (5 bases each). This sequence was found in a human donor with aplastic anemia. Material: sorted CD4+, CD8+, or CD8+CD57+ T cells (not recorded which) from PBMCs. The CDR3 region is CASSREGTWGTPQF. CDR3 DNA: TGTGCCAGCAGCCGAGAGGGGACCTGGGGAACGCCCCAGTTC.